This T cell receptor (beta chain) is drawn from a study of Tregs in tolerant kidney transplant recipients. Repertoires were generated with immunoSEQ multiplex PCR, while TCRdb's copy carries only in-frame clones and drops some. The top ten hold approximately 0.69% of the sample, which has roughly 250,000 clones, about 80% seen once. V lost 3 bases, J lost 0 bases, and 11 bases stayed unmatched. Germline V gene sequence: CDR1 LGHNA, CDR2 YNFKEQ. The length of the CDR3 is 18 residues. Unstimulated Tregs (CD4+CD25+CD127-) and CD4+CD25- non-Tregs were sorted from PBMCs. Sequencing was performed on CD4+ T cells from blood. The chain couples TRBV4-2 to TRBJ2-3; the match to TRBD2 covers 8 bases. The sequence was collected from a human donor in good health. CDR3 residues: CASSQVSGGDASTDTQYF. The CDR3 DNA reads as TGTGCCAGCAGCCAGGTGTCCGGGGGGGACGCTAGCACAGATACGCAGTATTTT.